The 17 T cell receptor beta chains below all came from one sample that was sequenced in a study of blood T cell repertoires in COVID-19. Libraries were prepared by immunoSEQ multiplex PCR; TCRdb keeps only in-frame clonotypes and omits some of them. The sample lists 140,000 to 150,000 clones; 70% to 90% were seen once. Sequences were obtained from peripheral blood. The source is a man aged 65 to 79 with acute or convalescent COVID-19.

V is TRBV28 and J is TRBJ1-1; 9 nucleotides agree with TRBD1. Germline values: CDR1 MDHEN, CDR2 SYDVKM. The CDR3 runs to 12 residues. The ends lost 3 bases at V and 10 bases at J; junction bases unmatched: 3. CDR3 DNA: TGTGCCAGCAGTTTCGCGGACAGGGGAGCTTTCTTT. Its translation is CASSFADRGAFF.

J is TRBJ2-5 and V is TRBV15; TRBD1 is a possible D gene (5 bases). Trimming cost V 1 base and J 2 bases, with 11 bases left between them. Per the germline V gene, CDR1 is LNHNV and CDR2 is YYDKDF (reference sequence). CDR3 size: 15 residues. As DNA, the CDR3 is TGTGCCACCAGCAGAGTCGCAGGGATTCAAGAGACCCAGTACTTC. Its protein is CATSRVAGIQETQYF.

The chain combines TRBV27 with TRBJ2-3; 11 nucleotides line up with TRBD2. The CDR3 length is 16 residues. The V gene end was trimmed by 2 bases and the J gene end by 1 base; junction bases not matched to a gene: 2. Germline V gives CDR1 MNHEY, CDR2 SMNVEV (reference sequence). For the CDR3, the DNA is TGTGCCAGCAGTTTACTGACTAGCGGGGGCACAGATACGCAGTATTTT. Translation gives CASSLLTSGGTDTQYF.

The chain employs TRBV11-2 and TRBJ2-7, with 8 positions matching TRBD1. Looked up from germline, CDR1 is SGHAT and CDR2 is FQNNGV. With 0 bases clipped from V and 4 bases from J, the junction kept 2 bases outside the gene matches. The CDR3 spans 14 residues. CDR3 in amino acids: CASSLDNRGYEQYF. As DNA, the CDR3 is TGTGCCAGCAGCTTAGATAACAGGGGGTACGAGCAGTACTTC.

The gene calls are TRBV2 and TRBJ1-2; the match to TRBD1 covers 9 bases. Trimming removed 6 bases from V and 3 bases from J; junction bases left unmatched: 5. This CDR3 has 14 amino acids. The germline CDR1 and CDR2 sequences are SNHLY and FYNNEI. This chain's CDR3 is CASREGQGYYGYTF. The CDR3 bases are TGTGCCAGCAGGGAGGGACAGGGATACTATGGCTACACCTTC.

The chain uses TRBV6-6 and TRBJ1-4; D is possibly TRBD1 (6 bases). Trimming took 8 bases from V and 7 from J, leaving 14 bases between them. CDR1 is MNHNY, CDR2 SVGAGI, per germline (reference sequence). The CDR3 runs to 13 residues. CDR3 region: CASSRGGSEKLFF. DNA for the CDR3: TGTGCCAGCTCACGGGGGGGCAGTGAAAAACTGTTTTTT.

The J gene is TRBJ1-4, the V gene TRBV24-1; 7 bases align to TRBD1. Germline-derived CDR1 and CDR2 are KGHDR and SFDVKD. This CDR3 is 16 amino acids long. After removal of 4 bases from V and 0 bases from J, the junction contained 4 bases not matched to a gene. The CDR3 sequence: CATSEGQLTTNEKLFF. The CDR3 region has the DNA TGTGCCACCAGTGAGGGACAGCTTACAACTAATGAAAAACTGTTTTTT.

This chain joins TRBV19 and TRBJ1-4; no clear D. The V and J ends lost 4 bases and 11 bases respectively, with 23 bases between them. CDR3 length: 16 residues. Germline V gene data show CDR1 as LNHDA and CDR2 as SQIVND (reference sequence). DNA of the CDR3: TGTGCCAGTAGTAATCGGGGAAATGCCCCCCCCTACAAACTGTTTTTT. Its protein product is CASSNRGNAPPYKLFF.

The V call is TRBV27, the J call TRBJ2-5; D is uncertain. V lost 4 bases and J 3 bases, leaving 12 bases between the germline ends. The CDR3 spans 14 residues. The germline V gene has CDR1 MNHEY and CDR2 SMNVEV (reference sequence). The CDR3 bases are TGTGCCAGCAGTTCATCGCCTTTAGAAGAGACCCAGTACTTC. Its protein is CASSSSPLEETQYF.

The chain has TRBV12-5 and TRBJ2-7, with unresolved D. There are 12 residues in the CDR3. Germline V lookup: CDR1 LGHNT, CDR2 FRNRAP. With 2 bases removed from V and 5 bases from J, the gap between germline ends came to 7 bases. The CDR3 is CASGLPLHEQYF. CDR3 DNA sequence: TGTGCTAGTGGTTTGCCCCTCCACGAGCAGTACTTC.

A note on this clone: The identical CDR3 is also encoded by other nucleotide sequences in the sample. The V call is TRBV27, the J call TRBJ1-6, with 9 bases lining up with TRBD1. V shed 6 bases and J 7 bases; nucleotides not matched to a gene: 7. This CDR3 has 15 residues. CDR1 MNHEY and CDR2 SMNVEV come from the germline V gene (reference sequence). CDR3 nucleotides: TGTGCCAGCAGCAGGACAGGGGTTGGGAATTCACCCCTCCACTTT. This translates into CASSRTGVGNSPLHF.

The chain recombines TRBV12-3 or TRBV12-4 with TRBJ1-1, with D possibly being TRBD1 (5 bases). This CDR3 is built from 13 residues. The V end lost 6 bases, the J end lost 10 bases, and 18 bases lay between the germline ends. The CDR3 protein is CASSLTGYRGAFF. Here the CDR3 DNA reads TGTGCCAGCAGCCTCACAGGTTATCGCGGAGCTTTCTTT.

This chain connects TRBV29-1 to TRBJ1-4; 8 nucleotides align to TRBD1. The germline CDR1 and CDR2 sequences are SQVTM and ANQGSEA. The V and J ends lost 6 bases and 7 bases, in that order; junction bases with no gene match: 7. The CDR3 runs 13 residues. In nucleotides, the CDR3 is TGCAGCGTGCGGACAGGGAAGGCTGAAAAACTGTTTTTT. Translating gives CSVRTGKAEKLFF. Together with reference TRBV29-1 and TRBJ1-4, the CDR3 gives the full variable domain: SAVISQKPSRDICQRGTSLTIQCQVDSQVTMMFWYRQQPGQSLTLIATANQGSEATYESGFVIDKFPISRPNLTFSTLTVSNMSPEDSSIYLCSVRTGKAEKLFFGSGTQLSVL.

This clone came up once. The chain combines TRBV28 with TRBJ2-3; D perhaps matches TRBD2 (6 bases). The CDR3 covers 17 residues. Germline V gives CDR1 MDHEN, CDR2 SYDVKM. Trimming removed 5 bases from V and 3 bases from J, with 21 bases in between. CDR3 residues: CASSPSLGAGLTDTQYF. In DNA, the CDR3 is TGTGCCAGCAGTCCCTCCTTGGGAGCGGGTTTGACAGATACGCAGTATTTT. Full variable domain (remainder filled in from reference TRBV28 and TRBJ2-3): DVKVTQSSRYLVKRTGEKVFLECVQDMDHENMFWYRQDPGLGLRLIYFSYDVKMKEKGDIPEGYSVSREKKERFSLILESASTNQTSMYLCASSPSLGAGLTDTQYFGPGTRLTVL.

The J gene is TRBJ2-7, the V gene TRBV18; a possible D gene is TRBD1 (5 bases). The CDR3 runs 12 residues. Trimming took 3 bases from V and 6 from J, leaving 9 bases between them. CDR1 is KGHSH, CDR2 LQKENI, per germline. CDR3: CASSPTGGEQYF. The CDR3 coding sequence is TGTGCCAGCTCACCTACAGGTGGCGAGCAGTACTTC.

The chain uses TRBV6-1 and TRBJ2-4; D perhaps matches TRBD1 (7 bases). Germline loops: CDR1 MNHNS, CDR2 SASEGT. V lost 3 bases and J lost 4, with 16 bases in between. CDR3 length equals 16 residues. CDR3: CASSEWGQGGKNIQYF. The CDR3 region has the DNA TGTGCCAGCAGTGAGTGGGGGCAGGGGGGTAAAAACATTCAGTACTTC.

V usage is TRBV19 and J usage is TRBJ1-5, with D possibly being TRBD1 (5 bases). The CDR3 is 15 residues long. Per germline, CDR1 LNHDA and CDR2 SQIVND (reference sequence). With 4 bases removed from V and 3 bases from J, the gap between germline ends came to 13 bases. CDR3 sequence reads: CASSTSRALNQPQHF. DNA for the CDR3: TGTGCCAGTAGTACTTCCAGGGCCCTCAATCAGCCCCAGCATTTT.